This paragraph covers one T cell receptor (beta chain) sequence. Its specificity is not known. Healthy HIV-negative adults with no recent acute infections or vaccinations were recruited as donors. V gave up 5 bases and J gave up 1 base, with 11 bases separating them. The CDR3 length is 13 residues. Germline CDR1 GTSNPN, CDR2 SVGIG (reference sequence). This record belongs to a study of shared clonotypes between healthy human individuals. The wider study: The plates for each donor numbered three CD4 naive, three CD4 memory, two CD8 naive and one CD8 memory.

Profiled with immunoSEQ multiplex PCR; TCRdb holds only in-frame clones, not every one. The data contain approximately 940,000 clones, about 80% of them singletons. Study-wide results and limits: Among non-shared clonotypes, generation probabilities were lower than among those shared by all four donors.

The rearrangement links TRBV30 to TRBJ2-5, with D maybe TRBD1 (5 bases). This clonotype was sampled from a man aged 18 to 29 in good health. Source material: memory CD4+ T cells sorted from blood. Subset given: CD45RA-negative fraction. The CDR3 loop is CAWGNQGQETQYF. For the CDR3, the DNA is TGTGCCTGGGGTAACCAGGGCCAAGAGACCCAGTACTTC.